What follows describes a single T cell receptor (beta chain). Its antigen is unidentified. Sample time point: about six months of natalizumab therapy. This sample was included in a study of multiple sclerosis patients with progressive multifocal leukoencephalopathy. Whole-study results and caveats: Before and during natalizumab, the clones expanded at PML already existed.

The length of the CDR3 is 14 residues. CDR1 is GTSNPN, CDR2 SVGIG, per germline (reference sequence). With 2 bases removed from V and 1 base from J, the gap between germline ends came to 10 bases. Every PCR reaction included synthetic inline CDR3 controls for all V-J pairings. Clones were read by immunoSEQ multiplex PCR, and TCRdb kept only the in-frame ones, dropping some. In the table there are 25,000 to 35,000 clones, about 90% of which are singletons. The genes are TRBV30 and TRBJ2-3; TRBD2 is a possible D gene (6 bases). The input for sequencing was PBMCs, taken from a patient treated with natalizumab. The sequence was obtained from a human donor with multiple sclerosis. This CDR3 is CAWSHGGGTDTQYF. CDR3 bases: TGTGCCTGGAGTCACGGGGGAGGCACAGATACGCAGTATTTT.